This TCR beta chain comes out of a study of regulatory T cells in long-lasting Graves disease. Study results and limitations: Persistent disease exhibited a predilection for TRBV28, TRBJ1-2 and TRBJ2-5.

Time point specified: persistent/refractory GD, antithyroid drugs over 5 years with positive TRAb. PBMC-extracted RNA yielded the TCR library. Patients all came to the study from an endocrinology department in Xi'an, China. About this clonotype itself: Antigen unknown.

According to the study, TCR beta libraries were built with iRepertoire HTBI primers and CDR3-region Arm-PCR. Each CDR3 protein gets one entry after TCRdb re-called the multiplex PCR reads with MiXCR. The repertoire consists of about 310,000 distinct CDR3 sequences, with around 23% occurring once and the leading ten covering roughly 56%. The germline V and J ends were trimmed by 2 bases and 2 bases, with 14 bases remaining between them. This CDR3 spans 16 amino acids. The germline CDR1 and CDR2 sequences are SGHTA and FQGNSA. The sequencing here drew on peripheral blood mononuclear cells (PBMCs), taken when the disease was refractory, from a patient treated with antithyroid drugs. V and J are TRBV7-2 and TRBJ2-3; unclear D gene. The receptor was derived from a female donor with Graves disease. In DNA form, the CDR3 reads TGTGCCAGCAGCTTAAGTGTCCCCGCTAACACAGATACGCAGTATTTT. The encoded protein is CASSLSVPANTDTQYF.